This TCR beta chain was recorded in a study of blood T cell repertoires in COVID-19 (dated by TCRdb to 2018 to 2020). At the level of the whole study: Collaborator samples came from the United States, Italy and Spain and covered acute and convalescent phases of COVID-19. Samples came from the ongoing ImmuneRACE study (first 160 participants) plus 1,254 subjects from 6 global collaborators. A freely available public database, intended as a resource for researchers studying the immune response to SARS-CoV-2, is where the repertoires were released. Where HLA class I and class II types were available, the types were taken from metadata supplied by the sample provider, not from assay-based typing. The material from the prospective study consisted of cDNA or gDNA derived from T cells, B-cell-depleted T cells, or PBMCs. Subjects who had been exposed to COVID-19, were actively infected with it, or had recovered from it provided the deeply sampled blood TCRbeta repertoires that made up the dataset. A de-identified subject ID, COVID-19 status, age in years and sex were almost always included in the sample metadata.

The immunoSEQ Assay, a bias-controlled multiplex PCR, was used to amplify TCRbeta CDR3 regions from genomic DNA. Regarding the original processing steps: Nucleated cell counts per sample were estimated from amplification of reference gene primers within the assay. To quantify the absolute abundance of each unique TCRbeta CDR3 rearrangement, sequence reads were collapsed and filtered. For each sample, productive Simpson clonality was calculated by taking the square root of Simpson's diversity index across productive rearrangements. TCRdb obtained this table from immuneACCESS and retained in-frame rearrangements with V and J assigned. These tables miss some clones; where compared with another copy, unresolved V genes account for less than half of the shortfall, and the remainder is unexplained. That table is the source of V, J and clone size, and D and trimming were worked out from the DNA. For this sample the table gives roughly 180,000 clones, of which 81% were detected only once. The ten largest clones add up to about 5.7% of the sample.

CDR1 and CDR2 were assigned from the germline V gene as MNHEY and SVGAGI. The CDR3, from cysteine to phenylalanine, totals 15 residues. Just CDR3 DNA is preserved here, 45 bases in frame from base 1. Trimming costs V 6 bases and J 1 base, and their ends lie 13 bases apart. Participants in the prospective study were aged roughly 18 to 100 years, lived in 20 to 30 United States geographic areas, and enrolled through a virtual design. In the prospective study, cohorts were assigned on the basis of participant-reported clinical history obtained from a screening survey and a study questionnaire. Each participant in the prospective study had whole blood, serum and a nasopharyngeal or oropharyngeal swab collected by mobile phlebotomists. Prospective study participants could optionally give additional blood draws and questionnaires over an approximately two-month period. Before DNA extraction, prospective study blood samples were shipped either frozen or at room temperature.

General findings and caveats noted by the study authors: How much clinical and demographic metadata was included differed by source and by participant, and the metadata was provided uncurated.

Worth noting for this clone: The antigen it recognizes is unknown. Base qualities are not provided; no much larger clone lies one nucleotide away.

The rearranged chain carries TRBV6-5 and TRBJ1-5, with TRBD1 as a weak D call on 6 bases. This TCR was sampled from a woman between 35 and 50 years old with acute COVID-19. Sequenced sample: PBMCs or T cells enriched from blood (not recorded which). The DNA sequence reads TGTGCCAGCAGCCAAGACAGGAAAAGCAATCAGCCCCAGCATTTT. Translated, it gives CASSQDRKSNQPQHF.